This TCR beta chain was documented in a study of shared clonotypes between healthy human individuals. Sequenced by immunoSEQ multiplex PCR; TCRdb stores in-frame clones only, minus some. Of some 1.5 million clones detected, roughly 96% appear once; the ten largest clones hold 1.2%. Deletions cut 3 bases from V and 5 bases from J, with 11 bases between. This CDR3 spans 14 amino acids. Germline V gene sequence: CDR1 LNHDA, CDR2 SQIVND (reference sequence). The chain recombines TRBV19 with TRBJ2-1, with D unresolved. The receptor was derived from a man aged 25-45 years in good health. The sequencing input was naive CD4+ T cells sorted from blood. The subset is: CD45RA+ positively selected. CDR3 amino acids: CASSIPGTNNEQFF. Written as DNA, the CDR3 is TGTGCCAGTAGTATTCCGGGTACTAACAATGAGCAGTTCTTC.